The sequence of this T cell receptor (beta chain) was determined in a study of blood T cell repertoires in COVID-19. Study background: PBMCs, B-cell-depleted T cells, or T cells were the source of the cDNA or gDNA that made up the material.

Original data processing: Counts of nucleated cells, estimated from reference gene primer amplification, were obtained. The repertoire was sequenced with immunoSEQ multiplex PCR; TCRdb's copy has only in-frame clones and lacks some. V and J calls plus clone size are reproduced from that table; the DNA served to infer D and trimming. Here the sample spans fewer than 300,000 clones, about 87% being singletons. The CDR3 runs 18 residues. Losses at the gene ends were 0 bases for V and 4 bases for J; bases not matched to a gene: 10. The germline V gene encodes CDR1 LGHNA and CDR2 YNFKEQ. The sequenced sample consisted of peripheral blood. This clonotype was obtained from a human donor in a cohort sampled during active COVID-19. V and J are TRBV4-2 and TRBJ2-1, with 9 bases that match TRBD2. CDR3 protein: CASSQESTAGGRYNEQFF. The CDR3 DNA sequence: TGTGCCAGCAGCCAAGAAAGTACCGCGGGGGGGAGGTACAATGAGCAGTTCTTC.